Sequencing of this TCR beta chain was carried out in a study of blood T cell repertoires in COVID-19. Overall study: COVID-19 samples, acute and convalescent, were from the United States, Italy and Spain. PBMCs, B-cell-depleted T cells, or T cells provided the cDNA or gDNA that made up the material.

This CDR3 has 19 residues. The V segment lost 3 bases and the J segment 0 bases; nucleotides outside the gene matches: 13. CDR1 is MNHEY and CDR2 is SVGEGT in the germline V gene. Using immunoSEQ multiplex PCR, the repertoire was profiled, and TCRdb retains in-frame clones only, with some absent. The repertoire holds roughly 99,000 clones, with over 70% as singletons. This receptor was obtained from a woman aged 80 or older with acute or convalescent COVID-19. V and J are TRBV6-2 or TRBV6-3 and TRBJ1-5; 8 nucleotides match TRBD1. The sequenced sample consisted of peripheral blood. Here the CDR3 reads CASSYPLDRGGNSNQPQHF. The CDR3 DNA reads TGTGCCAGCAGTTATCCCCTCGACAGGGGTGGTAATAGCAATCAGCCCCAGCATTTT.